This TCR beta chain was identified in a study of blood T cell repertoires in COVID-19. About the study: The origin of the acute and convalescent COVID-19 samples was the United States, Italy and Spain. PBMCs, B-cell-depleted T cells, or T cells provided the cDNA or gDNA that made up the material.

Original processing notes: How many nucleated cells were present was estimated from reference gene primer amplification. This table comes from immunoSEQ multiplex PCR, and its TCRdb copy is limited to in-frame clones, with some not included. The DNA was the basis for D and trimming; V, J and clone size are from that table. The sample yields over 250,000 clones, 65% to 90% seen once. The germline V gene encodes CDR1 DFQATT and CDR2 SNEGSKA (reference sequence). Trimming took 3 bases from V and 1 from J; bases not matched to a gene: 11. The CDR3 contains 16 residues. This TCR came from a man between 45 and 60 years old with active or convalescent COVID-19. This chain uses TRBV20-1 with TRBJ2-7, with 8 bases lining up with TRBD2. Sequenced: peripheral blood. CDR3 sequence: CSASGGRAGVSYEQYF. For the CDR3, the DNA is TGCAGTGCTAGTGGGGGAAGAGCGGGAGTTTCCTACGAGCAGTACTTC.